A selection of T cell receptor beta chains follows, all from one sample in a study of prognosis after radiotherapy for stage I lung cancer. Each CDR3 protein is one row after TCRdb ran MiXCR on the multiplex PCR reads. This repertoire shows tens of thousands of distinct CDR3 sequences, about 41% found once; its top ten account for less than 35%. Sequenced here: PBMCs, sampled before or after stereotactic body radiation therapy (not recorded which). These receptors were collected from a donor aged 50 or older with non-small cell lung cancer. CDR3s include the opening cysteine and the closing phenylalanine or tryptophan.

v_gene: TRBV20-1
CDR3aa: CSARGSIQGRATGELFF

v_gene: TRBV10-3
CDR3aa: CATRTSGSYQETQYF

v_gene: TRBV6-1
CDR3aa: CASAGTSNYNEQFF

v_gene: TRBV11-3
CDR3aa: CASSGGTSGRAGANVLTF

v_gene: TRBV28
CDR3aa: CATKTTGTISVGQYF

v_gene: TRBV6-2/TRBV6-3
CDR3aa: CAIMLCPTGSNQPQHF

v_gene: TRBV7-8
CDR3aa: CASSLGVPRQPQHF

v_gene: TRBV19
CDR3aa: CASSIRGTHNEQFF

v_gene: TRBV2
CDR3aa: CASKNQGSQGTQYF

v_gene: TRBV27
CDR3aa: CASMSLAGVSYEQYF

v_gene: TRBV27
CDR3aa: CASSLNPSGGGGYTF

v_gene: TRBV11-2
CDR3aa: CASSLGLGGHSEQYF

v_gene: TRBV4-2
CDR3aa: CASSQATNEGSLHF

v_gene: TRBV12-3/TRBV12-4
CDR3aa: CASSRTLGRFGEAFF

v_gene: TRBV20-1
CDR3aa: CSARADRASYEQYF

v_gene: TRBV6-2/TRBV6-3
CDR3aa: CASSSRRQGAYGYTF

v_gene: TRBV19
CDR3aa: CASSPRTGIDSGANVLTF

v_gene: TRBV20-1
CDR3aa: CSAPWGAGYNSPLHF

v_gene: TRBV9
CDR3aa: CASRDGWNTGELFF

v_gene: TRBV6-1
CDR3aa: CASRKDRSVGVMNTEAFF

v_gene: TRBV5-1
CDR3aa: CASSPGLAGIGEQFF

v_gene: TRBV6-5
CDR3aa: CASSYRNRGAGELFF

v_gene: TRBV6-1
CDR3aa: CASSEQGISRDTQYF

v_gene: TRBV7-2
CDR3aa: CASTPRGVYGYTF

v_gene: TRBV20-1
CDR3aa: CSARGYLAGRVTDTQYF

v_gene: TRBV6-1
CDR3aa: CASSEVGVEQYF

v_gene: TRBV3-1
CDR3aa: CASSRGKGRGQNSPLHF

v_gene: TRBV2
CDR3aa: CASSSDRGTYNEQFF

v_gene: TRBV11-2
CDR3aa: CASSLRGPGSPSYEQYF

v_gene: TRBV2
CDR3aa: CASSGGVYHPQHF

v_gene: TRBV12-3/TRBV12-4
CDR3aa: CASSSTGPESLGRGTGELFF

v_gene: TRBV6-1
CDR3aa: CASSRGGSSTDTQYF

v_gene: TRBV15
CDR3aa: CATSRCQETKYF

v_gene: TRBV3-1
CDR3aa: CASSSRDSNSPLHF

v_gene: TRBV27
CDR3aa: CASRPRQGLLHTGANVLTF

v_gene: TRBV5-1
CDR3aa: CASSLFIRDRRSNRPYEQYF

v_gene: TRBV7-2
CDR3aa: CASTRGYGYTF

v_gene: TRBV6-5
CDR3aa: CASSYQRSSYNSPLHF

v_gene: TRBV7-9
CDR3aa: CASSFGRELGTGELFF

v_gene: TRBV3-1
CDR3aa: CASSEGSGEPYEQYF

v_gene: TRBV28
CDR3aa: CASSPSRQDFYGYTF

v_gene: TRBV2
CDR3aa: CAVGGISYNSPLHF

v_gene: TRBV6-1
CDR3aa: CASREMTLVNYGYTF

v_gene: TRBV27
CDR3aa: CASSPGGDHYNSPLHF

v_gene: TRBV7-8
CDR3aa: CASTAPGHPPVDTQYF

v_gene: TRBV12-3/TRBV12-4
CDR3aa: CASQRGQGDYGYTF

v_gene: TRBV3-1
CDR3aa: CASSQSGGPYNEQFF

v_gene: TRBV28
CDR3aa: CASSTPGESQETQYF